These 29 T cell receptor beta chains were sequenced from one sample in a study of OX40 agonist ivuxolimab in advanced cancers. Libraries were constructed by the immunoSEQ multiplex PCR assay. The source is immuneACCESS, and TCRdb retained only in-frame sequences with V and J called. Part of the clones is not carried over; for the studies checked, unresolved V genes explain less than half of this, and the remainder is unexplained. The sample profile shows some 66,000 clones; around four fifths of them were found once. Approximately 2.5% of the sample is in the top ten clones. Specimen: CD4+ or CD8+ T cells sorted from blood, collected in a trial of the OX40 agonist ivuxolimab. These TCRs come from an adult with an advanced solid tumor such as melanoma, head and neck, liver or kidney cancer.

The chain recombines TRBV9 with TRBJ2-1; the match to TRBD2 covers 15 bases. There are 18 residues in the CDR3. V shed 4 bases and J 5 bases; nucleotides not matched to a gene: 10. From germline, CDR1 is SGDLS and CDR2 YYNGEE. CDR3 nucleotides: TGTGCCAGCAGCCCACCAGGACTAGCGGGAGGGATCCACAATGAGCAGTTCTTC. Protein: CASSPPGLAGGIHNEQFF.

The chain recombines TRBV29-1 with TRBJ1-5; a weak D match, TRBD1 (5 bases). The CDR3 loop spans 14 amino acids. The germline V gene has CDR1 SQVTM and CDR2 ANQGSEA. Trimming took off 4 bases at V and 4 bases at J, with 14 bases between the two ends. The CDR3 reads CSVGEGSPNQPQHF. The CDR3 DNA sequence: TGCAGCGTTGGCGAGGGGTCCCCAAATCAGCCCCAGCATTTT.

The V and J genes are TRBV19 and TRBJ1-2, with 8 bases that match TRBD1. After removal of 6 bases from V and 4 bases from J, the junction contained 7 bases not matched to a gene. CDR3 length equals 14 residues. Per germline, CDR1 LNHDA and CDR2 SQIVND (reference sequence). The CDR3 coding sequence is TGTGCCAGTAGCCACCGGACAGGGACCTATGGCTACACCTTC. It encodes CASSHRTGTYGYTF.

The CDR3 DNA follows: TGTGCCAGCTCACCACCGTATATTACAGGGGGAGCTTTCTTT. Its translation is CASSPPYITGGAFF. The chain links TRBV18 to TRBJ1-1; TRBD1 matches at 8 bases. Germline assignment: CDR1 KGHSH and CDR2 LQKENI. CDR3 length: 14 residues. J lost 10 bases, V lost 0 bases, and 7 bases had no gene match.

The V and J genes are TRBV12-5 and TRBJ1-2; the D gene is possibly TRBD1 (6 bases). The CDR3 has 12 residues. From germline, CDR1 is LGHNT and CDR2 FRNRAP. The V end was cut by 5 bases, the J end by 9 bases, with 13 bases between. CDR3: CASGPYTGSYTF. Here the CDR3 DNA reads TGTGCTAGTGGTCCTTATACAGGGAGCTACACCTTC. Together with reference TRBV12-5 and TRBJ1-2, the CDR3 gives the full variable domain: DARVTQTPRHKVTEMGQEVTMRCQPILGHNTVFWYRQTMMQGLELLAYFRNRAPLDDSGMPKDRFSAEMPDATLATLKIQPSEPRDSAVYFCASGPYTGSYTFGSGTRLTVV.

The chain recombines TRBV5-1 with TRBJ2-2; possible D gene TRBD2, 5 bases. This CDR3 comprises 15 residues. V gave up 7 bases and J gave up 8 bases, with 21 bases separating them. Germline V gene lookup returns CDR1 SGHRS and CDR2 YFSETQ. CDR3 residues: CASQEGALVKGELFF. The CDR3 DNA sequence: TGCGCCAGCCAAGAGGGAGCTCTTGTGAAGGGGGAGCTGTTTTTT.

This chain connects TRBV19 to TRBJ1-5; D is unclear. Germline assignment: CDR1 LNHDA and CDR2 SQIVND (reference sequence). Trimming removed 7 bases from V and 3 bases from J, with 13 bases in between. The length of the CDR3 is 14 residues. The CDR3 DNA reads TGTGCCAGTAATGGGTCGCCGTTCAATCAGCCCCAGCATTTT. Protein sequence: CASNGSPFNQPQHF.

The chain combines TRBV2 with TRBJ2-5; 14 bases match TRBD2. The ends lost 6 bases at V and 5 bases at J; junction bases unmatched: 11. This CDR3 has 17 amino acids. CDR1 and CDR2 (germline): SNHLY, FYNNEI. The CDR3 nucleotides read TGTGCCAGCAGATCGCGACTAGCGGGGGGGGGCGGTGAGACCCAGTACTTC. This encodes CASRSRLAGGGGETQYF.

The V and J genes are TRBV6-1 and TRBJ2-1; 7 positions match TRBD1. Trimming took 4 bases from V and 2 from J; bases not matched to a gene: 2. Germline V gives CDR1 MNHNS, CDR2 SASEGT. The CDR3 is made up of 14 amino acids. CDR3 DNA sequence: TGTGCCAGCAGTGGCGGACAGGCCTACAATGAGCAGTTCTTC. It codes for CASSGGQAYNEQFF.

The chain is built from TRBV5-4 and TRBJ1-2; D uncertain. This CDR3 comprises 14 residues. V dropped 0 bases and J dropped 4 bases, with 10 bases sitting between them. Germline loops: CDR1 SGHNT, CDR2 YYREEE (reference sequence). DNA of the CDR3: TGTGCCAGCAGCTTGGAGTCGTACCGCTATGGCTACACCTTC. This codes for CASSLESYRYGYTF.

V is TRBV6-6 and J is TRBJ2-7; D gene uncertain. V was shortened by 5 bases and J by 9 bases, with 11 bases between the two germline ends. The CDR3 has 11 amino acids. The V gene's germline CDR1 is MNHNY and CDR2 SVGAGI (reference sequence). CDR3 nucleotides: TGTGCCAGCAGTAACTTTGATGTGCAGTACTTC. Residues: CASSNFDVQYF.

The CDR3 nucleotides are TGTGCCAGCAGCCAGCTCGGGAGCACCCACGAGCAGTACTTC. Its translation is CASSQLGSTHEQYF. V is TRBV4-2 and J is TRBJ2-7; maybe TRBD2 (6 bases). This CDR3 has 14 residues. V shed 3 bases and J shed 5 bases, with 14 bases lying between them. CDR1 LGHNA and CDR2 YNFKEQ come from the germline V gene.

The CDR3 loop reads CSVEVTSGNEQFF. The CDR3 nucleotides are TGCAGCGTTGAAGTGACTAGCGGTAATGAGCAGTTCTTC. The chain links TRBV29-1 to TRBJ2-1; 9 nucleotides line up with TRBD2. The CDR3 loop spans 13 amino acids. V shed 1 base and J 7 bases; nucleotides not matched to a gene: 2. Germline CDR1 SQVTM, CDR2 ANQGSEA.

This clone was counted only a few times. This chain connects TRBV10-3 to TRBJ2-7; 10 nucleotides align to TRBD2. This CDR3 region has 14 residues. Germline V gives CDR1 ENHRY, CDR2 SYGVKD. The V segment lost 6 bases and the J segment 5 bases; nucleotides outside the gene matches: 7. The CDR3 loop reads CAIREASGSHEQYF. The CDR3 DNA is TGTGCCATCAGGGAGGCTAGCGGGAGCCACGAGCAGTACTTC.

This chain uses TRBV7-6 with TRBJ2-7; D unclear. This CDR3 contains 15 residues. Germline CDR1 SGHVS, CDR2 FNYEAQ. Trimming pared 1 base from V and 3 bases from J, leaving 13 bases between. The CDR3 sequence is CASSLGAGPGYEQYF. In DNA, the CDR3 is TGTGCCAGCAGCTTAGGGGCAGGCCCAGGCTACGAGCAGTACTTC.

The chain uses TRBV7-9 and TRBJ2-2, with 7 bases lining up with TRBD2. The junction had 7 bases not matched to a gene; V was cut back by 6 bases and J by 0 bases. CDR3 length: 16 residues. Germline assignment: CDR1 SEHNR and CDR2 FQNEAQ (reference sequence). The CDR3 nucleotides are TGTGCCAGCAGTTATATCGCGGGAGCGAACACCGGGGAGCTGTTTTTT. Residues: CASSYIAGANTGELFF.

This chain links TRBV7-2 with TRBJ2-2; D remains unclear. The germline V and J ends were trimmed by 5 bases and 9 bases, with 10 bases remaining between them. The CDR3 has 12 amino acids. In germline, CDR1 is SGHTA, CDR2 FQGNSA. DNA of the CDR3: TGTGCCAGCAGCCCACCTCCCCGGGAGCTGTTTTTT. This codes for CASSPPPRELFF.

The chain recombines TRBV14 with TRBJ1-1, with D unclear. The CDR3 length is 14 residues. Germline CDR1 is SGHDN and CDR2 is FVKESK. V dropped 0 bases and J dropped 5 bases, with 10 bases sitting between them. The CDR3 loop reads CASSQEIRGTEAFF. CDR3 bases: TGTGCCAGCAGCCAAGAAATCCGGGGAACTGAAGCTTTCTTT.

This clone occurred a few times. At the DNA level, this CDR3 is encoded by other sequences in the same sample as well. The rearrangement joins TRBV5-1 to TRBJ2-6; D unresolved. From germline, CDR1 is SGHRS and CDR2 YFSETQ. CDR3 length equals 14 residues. The germline V and J ends were trimmed by 5 bases and 0 bases, with 6 bases remaining between them. The CDR3: CASSYVSGANVLTF. Written as DNA, the CDR3 is TGCGCCAGCAGTTACGTCTCTGGGGCCAACGTCCTGACTTTC.

This clone occurred a few times. The gene calls are TRBV7-9 and TRBJ1-1; unclear D gene. The V gene's germline CDR1 is SEHNR and CDR2 FQNEAQ (reference sequence). V was cut by 3 bases and J by 4 bases, with 6 bases left in between. The CDR3 has 12 residues. CDR3 protein: CASSFSGTEAFF. Here the CDR3 DNA reads TGTGCCAGCAGCTTCAGCGGCACTGAAGCTTTCTTT.

The V gene is TRBV5-6, the J gene TRBJ1-1; 7 positions agree with TRBD1. The trim removed 4 bases at V and 1 base at J, leaving 10 bases unmatched. The CDR3 extends over 16 amino acids. Per germline, CDR1 SGHDT and CDR2 YYEEEE. CDR3 in amino acids: CASSADRDWGNTEAFF. The CDR3 coding sequence is TGTGCCAGCAGCGCAGACAGGGACTGGGGGAACACTGAAGCTTTCTTT.

CDR3 protein: CASSYTRTGDETQYF. The CDR3 DNA reads as TGTGCCAGTAGTTATACCCGGACAGGGGACGAGACCCAGTACTTC. The rearrangement joins TRBV19 to TRBJ2-5; 9 nucleotides match TRBD1. Germline V gene lookup returns CDR1 LNHDA and CDR2 SQIVND (reference sequence). The junction had 9 bases not matched to a gene; V was cut back by 5 bases and J by 5 bases. This CDR3 has 15 residues.

This chain's CDR3 is CASSSTGGNQPQHF. The DNA of the CDR3 is TGCGCCAGCAGCTCCACAGGGGGCAATCAGCCCCAGCATTTT. This sequence joins TRBV10-2 and TRBJ1-5, with 7 bases aligning to TRBD1. CDR1 is WSHSY and CDR2 is SAAADI in the germline V gene. The CDR3 runs 14 residues. V lost 6 bases to trimming and J lost 2 bases; unmatched junction nucleotides: 4.

The V call is TRBV5-1, the J call TRBJ1-1; D perhaps matches TRBD1 (5 bases). The length of the CDR3 is 15 residues. Between the trimmed V and J ends, which lost 0 bases and 4 bases, there was a span of 13 bases. Germline V gene data show CDR1 as SGHRS and CDR2 as YFSETQ. The DNA for the CDR3 is TGCGCCAGCAGCTTGGAACCCCAGGGATCCACTGAAGCTTTCTTT. This translates into CASSLEPQGSTEAFF.

The chain carries TRBV11-3 and TRBJ2-2, with 9 bases aligning to TRBD2. Germline V CDR1 and CDR2: SGHNT, YENEEA. V shed 5 bases, J shed 0 bases, and the junction held 4 bases outside the gene matches. The CDR3 has 16 amino acids. For the CDR3, the DNA is TGTGCCAGCAGCACCCCTAGCGGGGCGAACACCGGGGAGCTGTTTTTT. Residues: CASSTPSGANTGELFF.

The count of this clone is one. The CDR3, as DNA: TGTGCCAGCAGCTTCCCGACTACCCGGCGGAACTACGAGCAGTACTTC. It encodes CASSFPTTRRNYEQYF. V usage is TRBV5-6 and J usage is TRBJ2-7; a possible D gene is TRBD2 (5 bases). Germline values: CDR1 SGHDT, CDR2 YYEEEE. Trimming left V 2 bases short and J 3 bases short, with 18 bases between. The CDR3 runs 16 residues. Full variable domain (outside the CDR3, taken from reference TRBV5-6 and TRBJ2-7): DAGVTQSPTHLIKTRGQQVTLRCSPKSGHDTVSWYQQALGQGPQFIFQYYEEEERQRGNFPDRFSGHQFPNYSSELNVNALLLGDSALYLCASSFPTTRRNYEQYFGPGTRLTVT.

CDR3 sequence: CASSLSPVRRLAAWYEQYF. The CDR3 DNA reads as TGTGCCAGCAGCTTATCCCCAGTCCGAAGACTAGCCGCCTGGTACGAGCAGTACTTC. The J gene is TRBJ2-7, the V gene TRBV11-3; 7 bases are shared with TRBD2. Germline V gene lookup returns CDR1 SGHNT and CDR2 YENEEA. The CDR3 has 19 amino acids. The J segment lost 4 bases and the V segment lost 2 bases, leaving 20 bases of the junction unmatched.

The rearrangement joins TRBV19 to TRBJ2-2, with D possibly matching TRBD1 (5 bases). From germline, CDR1 is LNHDA and CDR2 SQIVND (reference sequence). The CDR3 runs to 14 residues. The germline V and J ends were trimmed by 4 bases and 6 bases, with 12 bases remaining between them. CDR3 nucleotides: TGTGCCAGTAGTACCGGCAGGGTCGCCGGGGAGCTGTTTTTT. Its translation is CASSTGRVAGELFF.

This chain links TRBV29-1 with TRBJ2-1; D perhaps matches TRBD1 (5 bases). V was clipped by 8 bases and J by 0 bases, with 14 bases between them. This CDR3 contains 14 residues. The germline V gene encodes CDR1 SQVTM and CDR2 ANQGSEA. The CDR3 here is CSSRVQDSYNEQFF. CDR3 sequence (DNA): TGCAGCTCACGTGTACAGGACTCCTACAATGAGCAGTTCTTC.